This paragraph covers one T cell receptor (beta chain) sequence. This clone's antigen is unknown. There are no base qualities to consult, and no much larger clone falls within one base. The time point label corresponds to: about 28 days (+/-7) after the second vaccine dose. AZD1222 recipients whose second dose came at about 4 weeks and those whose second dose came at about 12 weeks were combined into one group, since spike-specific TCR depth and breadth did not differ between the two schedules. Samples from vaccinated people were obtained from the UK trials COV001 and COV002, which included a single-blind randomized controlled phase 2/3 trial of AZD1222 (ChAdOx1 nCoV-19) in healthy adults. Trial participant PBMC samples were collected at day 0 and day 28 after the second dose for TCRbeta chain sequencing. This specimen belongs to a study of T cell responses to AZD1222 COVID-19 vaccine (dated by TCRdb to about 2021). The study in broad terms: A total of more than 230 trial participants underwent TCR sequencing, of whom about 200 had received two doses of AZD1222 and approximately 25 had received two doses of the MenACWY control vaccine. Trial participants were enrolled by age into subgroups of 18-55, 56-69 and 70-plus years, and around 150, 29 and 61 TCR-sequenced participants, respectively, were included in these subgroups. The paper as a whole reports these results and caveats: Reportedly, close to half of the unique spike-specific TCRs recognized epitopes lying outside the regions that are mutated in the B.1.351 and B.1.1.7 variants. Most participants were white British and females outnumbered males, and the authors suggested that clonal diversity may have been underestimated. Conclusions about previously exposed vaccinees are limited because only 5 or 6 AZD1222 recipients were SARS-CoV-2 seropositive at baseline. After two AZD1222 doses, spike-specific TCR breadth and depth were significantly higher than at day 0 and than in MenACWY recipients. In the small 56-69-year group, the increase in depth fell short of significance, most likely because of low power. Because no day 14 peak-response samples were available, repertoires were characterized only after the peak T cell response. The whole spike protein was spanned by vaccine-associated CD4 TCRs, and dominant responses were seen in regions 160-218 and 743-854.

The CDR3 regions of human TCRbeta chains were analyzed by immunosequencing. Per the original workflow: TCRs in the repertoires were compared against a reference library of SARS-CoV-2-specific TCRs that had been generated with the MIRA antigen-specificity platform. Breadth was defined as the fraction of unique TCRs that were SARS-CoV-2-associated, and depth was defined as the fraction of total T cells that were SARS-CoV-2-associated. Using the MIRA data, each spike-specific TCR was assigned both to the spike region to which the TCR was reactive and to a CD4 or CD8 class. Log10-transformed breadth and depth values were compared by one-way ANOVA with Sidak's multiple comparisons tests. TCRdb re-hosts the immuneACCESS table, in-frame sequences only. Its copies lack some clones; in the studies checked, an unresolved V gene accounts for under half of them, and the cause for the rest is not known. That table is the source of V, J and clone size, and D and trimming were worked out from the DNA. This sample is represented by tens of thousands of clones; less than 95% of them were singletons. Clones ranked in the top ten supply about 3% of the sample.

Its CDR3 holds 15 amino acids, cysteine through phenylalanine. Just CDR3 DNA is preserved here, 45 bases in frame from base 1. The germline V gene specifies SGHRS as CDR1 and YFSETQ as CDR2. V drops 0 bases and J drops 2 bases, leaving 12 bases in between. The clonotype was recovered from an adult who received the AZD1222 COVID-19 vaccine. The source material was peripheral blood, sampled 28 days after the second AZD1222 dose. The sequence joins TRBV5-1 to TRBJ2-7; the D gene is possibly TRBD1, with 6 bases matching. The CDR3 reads CASSLGPGQAYEQYF. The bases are TGCGCCAGCAGCTTGGGCCCGGGACAAGCCTACGAGCAGTACTTC.